Below, 15 T cell receptor beta chains from the same sample are listed, as sequenced in a study of T-cell memory formation after mild COVID-19. TCRdb independently ran MiXCR on the 5' RACE reads; one entry per CDR3 protein. This table holds 260,000 or so distinct CDR3 sequences, approximately 15% found once. Material: PBMCs or a T cell subset sorted from them (not recorded which). The receptors were sampled from a man aged 18-30 years who had mild COVID-19 (a few samples of this study predate the infection). Cell type and time point are not known.

V and J are TRBV12-5 and TRBJ2-2; D call uncertain. The germline V gene encodes CDR1 LGHNT and CDR2 FRNRAP. The CDR3 spans 14 residues. Trimming took off 0 bases at V and 1 base at J, with 3 bases between the two ends. The CDR3 sequence: CASGLVRNTGELFF. The DNA of the CDR3 is TGTGCTAGTGGTTTGGTGCGGAACACCGGGGAGCTGTTTTTT.

The table lists this clonotype with a few counts. This chain connects TRBV7-9 to TRBJ2-2; 10 bases fit TRBD1. The V segment lost 4 bases and the J segment 6 bases; nucleotides outside the gene matches: 5. Germline CDR1 is SEHNR and CDR2 is FQNEAQ (reference sequence). This CDR3 is built from 15 residues. The CDR3 reads CASSSTGTGAGELFF. The CDR3 DNA sequence: TGTGCCAGCAGCTCCACCGGGACAGGGGCCGGGGAGCTGTTTTTT.

This clonotype was seen a few times. This chain joins TRBV6-5 and TRBJ1-3; the D is unclear. CDR3 length equals 19 residues. CDR1 is MNHEY, CDR2 SVGAGI, per germline. Trimming pared 2 bases from V and 0 bases from J, leaving 20 bases between. The CDR3 bases are TGTGCCAGCAGTTACACTCCACCCGGCCCGATGAGCTCTGGAAACACCATATATTTT. As protein: CASSYTPPGPMSSGNTIYF.

This clonotype was observed at least ten times. CDR3 DNA sequence: TGCGCCAGCAGCTTGGCTACTAGCGGGGGAACAGATACGCAGTATTTT. Amino acids: CASSLATSGGTDTQYF. The rearrangement joins TRBV5-1 to TRBJ2-3, with 11 bases identical to TRBD2. V was pared by 0 bases and J by 3 bases, with 3 bases of the junction left unmatched. This CDR3 region has 16 residues. Germline assignment: CDR1 SGHRS and CDR2 YFSETQ.

This clonotype was counted many times. The chain is built from TRBV12-3 or TRBV12-4 and TRBJ1-2, with 8 bases identical to TRBD1. The V gene end was trimmed by 4 bases and the J gene end by 6 bases; junction bases not matched to a gene: 4. This CDR3 is built from 13 residues. DNA of the CDR3: TGTGCCAGCAGTTCCAGGGGGCACGATGGCTACACCTTC. This encodes CASSSRGHDGYTF.

This clonotype was counted a few times. The genes are TRBV6-5 and TRBJ2-1; D not certain. This CDR3 spans 13 amino acids. V was trimmed by 5 bases and J by 7 bases, leaving 12 bases between them. Germline V gives CDR1 MNHEY, CDR2 SVGAGI. As DNA, the CDR3 is TGTGCCAGCAGTAAGCAGCAGTGGAATGAGCAGTTCTTC. The encoded protein is CASSKQQWNEQFF.

The CDR3 coding sequence is TGCAGCGTTGAAGATCGTGGGGGCTCGTACAATGAGCAGTTCTTC. Its translation: CSVEDRGGSYNEQFF. This chain links TRBV29-1 with TRBJ2-1; possible D gene TRBD1, 6 bases. The V and J ends lost 0 bases and 4 bases respectively, with 13 bases between them. The CDR3 runs 15 residues. Per germline, CDR1 SQVTM and CDR2 ANQGSEA.

This clonotype turned up a few times. The chain recombines TRBV11-3 with TRBJ2-7; D is undetermined. This CDR3 has 14 residues. Germline loops: CDR1 SGHNT, CDR2 YENEEA. Trimming took off 5 bases at V and 2 bases at J, with 13 bases between the two ends. In nucleotides, the CDR3 is TGTGCCAGCAGCGCCCGGACGGGTACCTACGAGCAGTACTTC. Translating it yields CASSARTGTYEQYF. The full variable domain, rest sourced from reference TRBV11-3 and TRBJ2-7, is EAGVVQSPRYKIIEKKQPVAFWCNPISGHNTLYWYLQNLGQGPELLIRYENEEAVDDSQLPKDRFSAERLKGVDSTLKIQPAELGDSAVYLCASSARTGTYEQYFGPGTRLTVT.

This clonotype was observed at least ten times. The chain carries TRBV18 and TRBJ2-5; no firm D call. This CDR3 has 14 residues. The germline V gene has CDR1 KGHSH and CDR2 LQKENI. Between the trimmed V and J ends, which lost 1 base and 4 bases, there was a span of 10 bases. CDR3 in DNA: TGTGCCAGCTCACCACAAAGCGTAGGAGAGACCCAGTACTTC. It yields the protein CASSPQSVGETQYF.

J is TRBJ2-7 and V is TRBV5-1, with TRBD1 matching over 7 bases. V trimming: 2 bases; J trimming: 2 bases; junction bases outside the gene matches: 7. Per germline, CDR1 SGHRS and CDR2 YFSETQ. This CDR3 comprises 15 residues. CDR3 region: CASSFRDSGAYEQYF. The CDR3 DNA sequence: TGCGCCAGCAGCTTCCGGGACAGTGGAGCCTACGAGCAGTACTTC.

V usage is TRBV7-2 and J usage is TRBJ2-5; D gene uncertain. V was trimmed by 2 bases and J by 5 bases, leaving 15 bases between them. The CDR3 runs to 15 residues. Germline V gene lookup returns CDR1 SGHTA and CDR2 FQGNSA. The CDR3 nucleotides read TGTGCCAGCAGCTTATTTCTCCTGGGGTGGGAGACCCAGTACTTC. Its translation: CASSLFLLGWETQYF.

This clonotype is deemed medium-sized. The chain uses TRBV10-3 and TRBJ2-5; D gene unclear. Trimming removed 0 bases at V and 2 bases at J, with 7 bases between. This CDR3 is 14 amino acids long. Germline V gene sequence: CDR1 ENHRY, CDR2 SYGVKD. CDR3 protein: CAISESRTQETQYF. The CDR3 nucleotides are TGTGCCATCAGTGAGTCGCGGACGCAAGAGACCCAGTACTTC.

This chain links TRBV19 with TRBJ1-5; TRBD1 matches 8 bases. This CDR3 has 15 amino acids. CDR1 LNHDA and CDR2 SQIVND come from the germline V gene (reference sequence). V shed 5 bases, J shed 4 bases, and the junction held 7 bases outside the gene matches. CDR3 residues: CASSARTGYNQPQHF. The CDR3 DNA reads as TGTGCCAGTAGTGCCCGGACAGGGTATAATCAGCCCCAGCATTTT.

V usage is TRBV4-3 and J usage is TRBJ1-6; D is ambiguous. The germline CDR1 and CDR2 sequences are LGHNA and YSLEER. V dropped 0 bases and J dropped 9 bases, with 15 bases sitting between them. This CDR3 is 16 amino acids long. CDR3 nucleotides: TGCGCCAGCAGCCAAGATGGCCTCCCTGGGAGTTCACCCCTCCACTTT. Protein sequence: CASSQDGLPGSSPLHF.

The V gene is TRBV7-2, the J gene TRBJ2-5; D possibly corresponds to TRBD2 (5 bases). Deletions cut 1 base from V and 4 bases from J, with 10 bases between. The CDR3 consists of 14 residues. Per the germline V gene, CDR1 is SGHTA and CDR2 is FQGNSA. CDR3 DNA sequence: TGTGCCAGCAGCTTAGTTTTCAGCGGAGAGACCCAGTACTTC. This sequence encodes CASSLVFSGETQYF.